This entry lists 15 T cell receptor beta chains sequenced from one sample in a study of cytomegalovirus exposure and HLA in healthy donors. Use of 60 Vbeta and 13 Jbeta primers characterized the PCR. Some clones are missing from TCRdb's copy, which holds only in-frame ones; the method was immunoSEQ multiplex PCR. Here the sample spans 150,000 to 200,000 clones, 75% to 90% being singletons. Sequenced sample: PBMCs. These receptors were collected from a man over 45 in good health and CMV-seropositive.

CDR3 loop: CASSLGRELGEQFF. In nucleotides, the CDR3 is TGTGCCAGCAGCTTGGGGCGGGAGCTCGGTGAGCAGTTCTTC. This chain connects TRBV9 to TRBJ2-1, with 7 bases lining up with TRBD2. The V segment lost 4 bases and the J segment 9 bases; nucleotides outside the gene matches: 10. The CDR3 contains 14 residues. The germline V gene encodes CDR1 SGDLS and CDR2 YYNGEE.

The chain links TRBV6-5 to TRBJ1-2, with D possibly TRBD1 on 5 matching bases. The CDR3 has 15 residues. V lost 2 bases and J 3 bases, leaving 13 bases between the germline ends. Germline lookup yields CDR1 MNHEY and CDR2 SVGAGI. Here the CDR3 reads CASSYLDSVYYGYTF. The CDR3 DNA is TGTGCCAGCAGTTACCTTGACAGCGTTTACTATGGCTACACCTTC.

This clone was seen a few times. CDR3 DNA sequence: TGCGCCAGCAGCCCCCGTAGCGGGAGAGAGAACGAGCAGTACTTC. Translating it yields CASSPRSGRENEQYF. This chain links TRBV4-1 with TRBJ2-7; 9 bases agree with TRBD2. Germline CDR1 MGHRA, CDR2 YSYEKL. The CDR3 sequence is 15 residues long. Trimming removed 4 bases from V and 5 bases from J; junction bases left unmatched: 9.

The gene calls are TRBV15 and TRBJ2-1, with D possibly matching TRBD2 (6 bases). Per germline, CDR1 LNHNV and CDR2 YYDKDF (reference sequence). Trimming left V 1 base short and J 1 base short, with 8 bases between. This CDR3 has 15 amino acids. CDR3 sequence reads: CATSRAAGSYNEQFF. In DNA, the CDR3 is TGTGCCACCAGCAGAGCCGCGGGATCCTACAATGAGCAGTTCTTC.

This clone appeared a few times. The chain combines TRBV20-1 with TRBJ1-1; tentatively, D is TRBD1 (6 bases). Germline values: CDR1 DFQATT, CDR2 SNEGSKA (reference sequence). This CDR3 contains 11 residues. CDR3 sequence (DNA): TGCTTTAGCAGGGGGAACACTGAAGCTTTCTTT. Amino acids: CFSRGNTEAFF.

The chain uses TRBV28 and TRBJ1-4, with 9 bases that match TRBD1. CDR3 length equals 14 residues. Germline lookup yields CDR1 MDHEN and CDR2 SYDVKM. J was trimmed by 11 bases and V by 6 bases; bases with no gene match: 10. The DNA for the CDR3 is TGTGCCAGCAGGCCGGGACAGGGTTTGGGGAAACTGTTTTTT. Translated, it gives CASRPGQGLGKLFF.

This rearrangement joins TRBV5-1 to TRBJ2-1; D not resolved. Germline V lookup: CDR1 SGHRS, CDR2 YFSETQ. V dropped 4 bases and J dropped 5 bases, with 4 bases sitting between them. This CDR3 comprises 11 residues. The CDR3 DNA reads TGCGCCAGCAGCACAAACAATGAGCAGTTCTTC. It is translated as CASSTNNEQFF.

The chain joins TRBV5-8 to TRBJ1-2; 8 positions match TRBD1. The germline V gene has CDR1 SGHTS and CDR2 YDEGEE. CDR3 length equals 15 residues. J was trimmed by 1 base and V by 3 bases; bases with no gene match: 5. CDR3 residues: CASSYEDRVNYGYTF. DNA for the CDR3: TGTGCCAGCAGCTACGAGGACAGGGTTAACTATGGCTACACCTTC.

The chain uses TRBV25-1 and TRBJ2-1, with 10 positions matching TRBD2. Per germline, CDR1 MGHDK and CDR2 SYGVNS. J was trimmed by 0 bases and V by 10 bases; bases with no gene match: 6. The CDR3 loop spans 15 amino acids. The CDR3 region has the DNA TGTGCCATCCCGCCTAGCGGGAGCTCCTACAATGAGCAGTTCTTC. Encoded protein: CAIPPSGSSYNEQFF.

The V and J genes are TRBV5-1 and TRBJ2-5; 9 bases are shared with TRBD1. Germline V CDR1 and CDR2: SGHRS, YFSETQ. The CDR3 extends over 15 amino acids. V shed 5 bases and J 0 bases; nucleotides not matched to a gene: 5. Here the CDR3 DNA reads TGCGCCAGCAGTCTCACAGGGGGCTACCAAGAGACCCAGTACTTC. This translates into CASSLTGGYQETQYF.

V is TRBV10-3 and J is TRBJ1-4, with a tentative D call TRBD1 (5 bases). Per the germline V gene, CDR1 is ENHRY and CDR2 is SYGVKD. The CDR3 covers 14 residues. V was pared by 10 bases and J by 7 bases, with 19 bases between. CDR3 sequence reads: CASRGDPLGEKLFF. The CDR3 coding sequence is TGTGCCAGCCGGGGGGATCCGCTAGGTGAAAAACTGTTTTTT.

This sequence joins TRBV27 and TRBJ2-7; D is ambiguous. CDR1 is MNHEY, CDR2 SMNVEV, per germline (reference sequence). The CDR3 contains 11 residues. Trimming removed 8 bases at V and 3 bases at J, with 8 bases between. The CDR3 here is CASPPYYEQYF. Written as DNA, the CDR3 is TGTGCCAGCCCCCCCTACTACGAGCAGTACTTC.

The J gene is TRBJ1-1, the V gene TRBV30; D is ambiguous. From germline, CDR1 is GTSNPN and CDR2 SVGIG (reference sequence). The CDR3 covers 10 residues. The V end lost 4 bases, the J end lost 7 bases, and 7 bases lay between the germline ends. CDR3 coding DNA: TGTGCCTGGAAACAGTTTGAAGCTTTCTTT. It is translated as CAWKQFEAFF. Complete variable domain (other parts from reference TRBV30 and TRBJ1-1): SQTIHQWPATLVQPVGSPLSLECTVEGTSNPNLYWYRQAAGRGLQLLFYSVGIGQISSEVPQNLSASRPQDRQFILSSKKLLLSDSGFYLCAWKQFEAFFGQGTRLTVV.

The sample holds a few counts of this clone. This chain uses TRBV28 with TRBJ2-7, with a weak D call TRBD1 (6 bases). Germline CDR1 MDHEN, CDR2 SYDVKM. There are 18 residues in the CDR3. V was clipped by 3 bases and J by 1 base, with 22 bases between them. CDR3 nucleotide sequence: TGTGCCAGCAGTTTTTCCCAGGGGCTAGGGGCTATTTCCTACGAGCAGTACTTC. Translated, it gives CASSFSQGLGAISYEQYF.

J is TRBJ2-2 and V is TRBV11-1; D unresolved. Deletions cut 1 base from V and 2 bases from J, with 8 bases between. The CDR3 is made up of 15 amino acids. From germline, CDR1 is SGHAT and CDR2 FQDESV (reference sequence). CDR3 protein: CASSLGPVNTGELFF. Written as DNA, the CDR3 is TGTGCCAGCAGCTTAGGTCCAGTTAACACCGGGGAGCTGTTTTTT.